This T cell receptor beta chain was profiled in a study of graft-versus-host responses after intestinal transplantation. Across the whole study: Those transplanted obtained multivisceral, liver-intestinal, or isolated intestinal grafts. Findings of the study overall: Graft-donor T cell macrochimerism in patients accompanied high graft-versus-host to host-versus-graft clonal ratios in allografts. Recipient marrow contained GvH clones, some of which appeared first in ileum or blood.

To note about this clone: Its target is unknown. Additional DNA sequences in this sample encode the identical CDR3.

The germline V and J ends were trimmed by 1 base and 9 bases, with 13 bases remaining between them. The length of the CDR3 is 14 residues. From germline, CDR1 is SGHAT and CDR2 FQNNGV. Method: immunoSEQ multiplex PCR; TCRdb's copy keeps in-frame clones and lacks some. The sample shows tens of thousands of clones, about 93% of them seen only once. V and J are TRBV11-2 and TRBJ2-1; TRBD1 is a possible D gene (6 bases). This sequence was found in a human donor who received an intestinal transplant. Source: unstimulated CD8+ T cells sorted from spleen or lymph node cells, taken before intestinal transplant. CDR3 region: CASSLVGRGIEQFF. As DNA, the CDR3 is TGTGCCAGCAGCTTAGTCGGTAGGGGGATTGAGCAGTTCTTC.